This T cell receptor (beta chain) was captured by sequencing in a study of T-cell memory formation after mild COVID-19. Study-wide points: That cross-reactive memory joined was suggested by some responding clones appearing in pre-infection memory. Clones that got smaller from day 15 to 85 had even CD4/CD8, while clones growing later tipped toward CD4+.

The CDR3 loop spans 14 amino acids. The V gene lost 5 bases and the J gene lost 0 bases, with 9 bases spanning the gap. Germline assignment: CDR1 SGHTA and CDR2 FQGTGA. It was 5'RACE with constant-segment primers that produced the TCR alpha and TCR beta cDNA libraries, which carried sample barcodes and UMIs. TCRdb passed the 5' RACE reads through MiXCR, listing each CDR3 protein once. Altogether a few hundred thousand distinct CDR3 sequences are present, approximately 15% being singletons, with the ten largest covering approximately 20%. Of note for this clonotype: Its antigen is still unknown.

This receptor was taken from a man aged 18 to 29 who had mild COVID-19 (a few samples of this study predate the infection). Cell type and time point are not known. The chain couples TRBV7-3 to TRBJ2-3, with TRBD1 as a possible D gene (5 bases). The sample was PBMCs or a T cell subset sorted from them (not recorded which). The CDR3 is CASSVGRSTDTQYF. In nucleotides, the CDR3 is TGTGCCAGCAGCGTGGGGCGAAGCACAGATACGCAGTATTTT.